The present T cell receptor beta chain was sequenced within a study of T cell responses to AZD1222 COVID-19 vaccine. Study details: Second-dose intervals of approximately 4 or approximately 12 weeks were pooled.

General study results and limits: Possibly, clonal diversity was underestimated; donors were largely white British and included more females.

V lost 6 bases, J lost 6 bases, and 15 bases lay in between. The germline V gene encodes CDR1 LNHDA and CDR2 SQIVND (reference sequence). The CDR3 contains 13 residues. Libraries were prepared by immunoSEQ multiplex PCR; TCRdb keeps only in-frame clonotypes and omits some of them. This table has 85,000 to 130,000 clones, 85% to 90% appearing once. This clone turned up a few times. The antigen remains unidentified. The clonotype originates from an adult in good health. The sample in question was peripheral blood, obtained on day 0 of AZD1222 vaccination. V is TRBV19 and J is TRBJ2-7, with D perhaps matching TRBD2 (5 bases). The DNA of the CDR3 is TGTGCCAGTAGCTCACTTAGCGAACGCGAGCAGTACTTC. Translated: CASSSLSEREQYF. Variable domain in full (rest from reference TRBV19 and TRBJ2-7): DGGITQSPKYLFRKEGQNVTLSCEQNLNHDAMYWYRQDPGQGLRLIYYSQIVNDFQKGDIAEGYSVSREKKESFPLTVTSAQKNPTAFYLCASSSLSEREQYFGPGTRLTVT.